These 10 T cell receptor beta chains originate from one sample sequenced in a study of T cells in Graves' hyperthyroidism and ophthalmopathy. RNA transcripts gave rise to amplified TCR beta CDR3 regions. The HTBI primer set served for first-round RT-PCR of the TCR CDR3. TCRdb reprocessed the multiplex PCR reads with MiXCR, giving one entry per CDR3 protein. Among 350,000 or so distinct CDR3 sequences listed, 15% to 20% were seen once. The sequenced sample was blood. These receptor sequences come from a woman aged 25 to 45 with Graves' hyperthyroidism that later progressed to Graves' ophthalmopathy.

The sample holds a few counts of this clonotype. The conserved phenylalanine or tryptophan is not found at the CDR3 terminus, so this likely reflects a read error. The genes are TRBV3-1 and TRBJ1-2; D unresolved. The V gene lost 4 bases and the J gene lost 4 bases, with 10 bases spanning the gap. The CDR3 runs 13 residues. Germline loops: CDR1 LGHDT, CDR2 YNNKEL (reference sequence). The CDR3 reads CASSRTVSYGYTS. The CDR3 bases are TGTGCCAGCAGCCGGACGGTCTCCTATGGCTACACCTCC.

This clonotype was counted many times. The chain has TRBV6-6 and TRBJ2-1, with TRBD2 as a possible D gene (5 bases). Germline-derived CDR1 and CDR2 are MNHNY and SVGAGI (reference sequence). The V and J ends lost 0 bases and 9 bases respectively, with 9 bases between them. This CDR3 region has 13 residues. The CDR3 here is CASSYSNGVEQFF. The CDR3 DNA reads TGTGCCAGCAGTTACTCGAACGGGGTTGAGCAGTTCTTC.

This clonotype came up a few times. The J gene is TRBJ2-2, the V gene TRBV20-1; TRBD2 agrees at 16 bases. Germline V gives CDR1 DFQATT, CDR2 SNEGSKA (reference sequence). This CDR3 comprises 20 residues. V was pared by 1 base and J by 3 bases, with 11 bases of the junction left unmatched. The CDR3 sequence: CSARGGTSGRALWDTGELFF. CDR3 bases: TGCAGTGCTAGAGGGGGGACTAGCGGGAGGGCCCTGTGGGACACCGGGGAGCTGTTTTTT.

This clonotype was seen at least ten times. This chain uses TRBV6-5 with TRBJ2-3; unclear D gene. The V and J ends lost 0 bases and 2 bases respectively, with 9 bases between them. CDR1 is MNHEY and CDR2 is SVGAGI in the germline V gene. The CDR3 loop spans 15 amino acids. The CDR3 sequence is CASSYSGSLTDTQYF. DNA of the CDR3: TGTGCCAGCAGTTACTCAGGCAGCCTCACAGATACGCAGTATTTT.

This clonotype came up many times. The CDR3 nucleotides are TGTGCCATCAGTGAGTCGATGGGACGGATAAACATCGTTCCCTATGGCTACACCTTC. Translated: CAISESMGRINIVPYGYTF. The rearrangement uses TRBV10-3 and TRBJ1-2; D may be TRBD1 (5 bases). Trimming removed 0 bases from V and 4 bases from J, with 24 bases in between. The CDR3 is 19 residues long. Germline V gene lookup returns CDR1 ENHRY and CDR2 SYGVKD.

This clonotype was seen at least ten times. V and J are TRBV5-1 and TRBJ1-6, with 8 positions matching TRBD1. V lost 4 bases to trimming and J lost 8 bases; unmatched junction nucleotides: 8. Germline V gene lookup returns CDR1 SGHRS and CDR2 YFSETQ. The CDR3 spans 15 residues. CDR3 protein: CASSRTGQVDSPLHF. CDR3 DNA sequence: TGCGCCAGCAGCCGAACGGGACAGGTTGATTCACCCCTCCACTTT.

This clonotype was seen ten or more times. This rearrangement joins TRBV12-3 or TRBV12-4 to TRBJ2-5; 11 bases fit TRBD2. This CDR3 is built from 15 residues. J was trimmed by 3 bases and V by 1 base; bases with no gene match: 1. The CDR3 loop is CASSLVGLAEETQYF. The CDR3 nucleotides read TGTGCCAGCAGTTTAGTGGGACTAGCGGAAGAGACCCAGTACTTC.

This clonotype was counted only a few times. The rearrangement joins TRBV20-1 to TRBJ1-5, with D possibly being TRBD1 (5 bases). The germline V and J ends were trimmed by 1 base and 5 bases, with 18 bases remaining between them. The CDR3 runs to 16 residues. Germline CDR1 and CDR2: DFQATT and SNEGSKA (reference sequence). The CDR3 here is CSARAHDSSFDQPQHF. CDR3 DNA: TGCAGTGCTAGAGCCCACGACAGTAGCTTTGATCAGCCCCAGCATTTT.

The chain employs TRBV6-2 or TRBV6-3 and TRBJ2-3, with 8 bases identical to TRBD1. From germline, CDR1 is MNHEY and CDR2 SVGEGT. V lost 6 bases, J lost 1 base, and 15 bases stayed unmatched. The CDR3 consists of 18 residues. This chain's CDR3 is CASSPDRGWSGGTDTQYF. In nucleotides, the CDR3 is TGTGCCAGCAGCCCAGACAGGGGATGGAGCGGAGGCACAGATACGCAGTATTTT.

The chain uses TRBV4-1 and TRBJ1-2; tentatively, D is TRBD1 (5 bases). Germline V gene sequence: CDR1 MGHRA, CDR2 YSYEKL. This CDR3 region has 16 residues. Trimming took off 4 bases at V and 0 bases at J, with 15 bases between the two ends. In DNA, the CDR3 is TGCGCCAGCAGCCGAGGTGACAGACCCGCTAACTATGGCTACACCTTC. As protein: CASSRGDRPANYGYTF.